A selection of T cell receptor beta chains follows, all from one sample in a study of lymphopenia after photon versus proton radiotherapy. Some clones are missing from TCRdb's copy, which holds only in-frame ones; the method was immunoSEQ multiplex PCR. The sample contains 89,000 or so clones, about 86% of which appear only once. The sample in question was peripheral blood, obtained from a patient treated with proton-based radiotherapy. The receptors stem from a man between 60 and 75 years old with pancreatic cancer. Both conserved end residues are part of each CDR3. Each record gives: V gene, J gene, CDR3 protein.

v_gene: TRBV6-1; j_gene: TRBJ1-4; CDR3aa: CASSPGNQGEKLFF
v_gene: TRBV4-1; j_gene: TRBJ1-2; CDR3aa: CASSQDYSDSASSRYTF
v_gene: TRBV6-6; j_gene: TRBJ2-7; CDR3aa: CASSSGTKRIEQYF
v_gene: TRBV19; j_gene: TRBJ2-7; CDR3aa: CASSIDSAGREQYF
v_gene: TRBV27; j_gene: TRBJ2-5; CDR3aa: CASSQQGSAQYF
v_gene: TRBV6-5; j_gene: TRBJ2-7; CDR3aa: CASSYRSSYEQYF
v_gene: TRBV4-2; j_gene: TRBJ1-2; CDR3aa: CASSQDWTAYGYTF
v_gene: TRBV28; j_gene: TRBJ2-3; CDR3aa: CASSPTGYGTDTQYF
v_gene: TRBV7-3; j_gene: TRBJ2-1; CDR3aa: CASSLSAGSYNEQFF
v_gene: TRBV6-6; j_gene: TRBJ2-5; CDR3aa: CASSYWGQGQETQYF
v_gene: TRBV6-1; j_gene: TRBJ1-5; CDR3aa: CASSEARRTGGFGQPQHF
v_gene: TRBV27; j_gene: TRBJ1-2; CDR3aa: CASSLRWTNSKNYGYTF
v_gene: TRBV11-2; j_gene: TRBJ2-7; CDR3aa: CASSPLNEQYF
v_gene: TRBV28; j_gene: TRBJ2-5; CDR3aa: CASSSLWDWGQETQYF
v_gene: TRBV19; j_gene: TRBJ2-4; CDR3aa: CASSGLAGGPNIQYF
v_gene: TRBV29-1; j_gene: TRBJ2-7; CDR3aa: CSVEDKNYEQYF
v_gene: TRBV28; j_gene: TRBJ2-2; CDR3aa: CASCPALTGELFF
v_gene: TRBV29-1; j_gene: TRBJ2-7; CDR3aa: CSVVPTSGAGPEQYF
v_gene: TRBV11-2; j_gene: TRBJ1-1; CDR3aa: CASSRLGGYTEAFF
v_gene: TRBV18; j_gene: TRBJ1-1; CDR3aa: CASSTKQGSTEAFF
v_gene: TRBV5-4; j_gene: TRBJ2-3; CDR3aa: CASSRGGGRTTDTQYF
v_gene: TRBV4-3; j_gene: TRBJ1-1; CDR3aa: CASSQAGQGFFRAFF